This section outlines one T cell receptor (beta chain) sequence together with its context. Original data processing: Estimates of nucleated cell counts were drawn from the amplification of reference gene primers. Some clones are missing from TCRdb's copy, which holds only in-frame ones; the method was immunoSEQ multiplex PCR. Clone size and the V and J calls come from that table; the DNA yielded D and trimming. The sample includes tens of thousands of clones, 70% to 80% seen only once; the top ten take about 14%. Germline V gene data show CDR1 as SNHLY and CDR2 as FYNNEI. The CDR3 runs 15 residues. V shed 8 bases, J shed 0 bases, and the junction held 2 bases outside the gene matches. This record comes from a study of blood T cell repertoires in COVID-19. Study information: The United States, Italy and Spain supplied acute and convalescent COVID-19 samples. PBMCs, B-cell-depleted T cells, or T cells provided the cDNA or gDNA that made up the material.

The rearrangement links TRBV2 to TRBJ2-3; 13 positions match TRBD2. The sequenced sample was peripheral blood. The TCR was taken from a human donor in a cohort sampled during active COVID-19. The CDR3 region has the DNA TGTGCCAGCGAGGGACTAGCGGGAAGCACAGATACGCAGTATTTT. It codes for CASEGLAGSTDTQYF.